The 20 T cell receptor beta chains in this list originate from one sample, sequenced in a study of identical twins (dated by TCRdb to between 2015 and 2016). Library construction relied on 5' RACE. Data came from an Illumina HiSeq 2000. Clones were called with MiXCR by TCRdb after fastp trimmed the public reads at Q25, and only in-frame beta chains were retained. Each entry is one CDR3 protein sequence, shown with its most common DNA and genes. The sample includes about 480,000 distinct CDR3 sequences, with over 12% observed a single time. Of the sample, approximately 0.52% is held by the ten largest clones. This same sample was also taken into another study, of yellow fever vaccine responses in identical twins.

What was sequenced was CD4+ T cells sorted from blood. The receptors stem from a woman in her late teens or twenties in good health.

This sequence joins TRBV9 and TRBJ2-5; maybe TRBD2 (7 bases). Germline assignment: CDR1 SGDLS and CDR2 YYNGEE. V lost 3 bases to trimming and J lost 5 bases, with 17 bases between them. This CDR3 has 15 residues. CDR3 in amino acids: CASSGGGLGGETQYF. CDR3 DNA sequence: TGTGCCAGCAGCGGCGGAGGACTAGGGGGGGAGACCCAGTACTTC. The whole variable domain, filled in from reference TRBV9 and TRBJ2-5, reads DSGVTQTPKHLITATGQRVTLRCSPRSGDLSVYWYQQSLDQGLQFLIQYYNGEERAKGNILERFSAQQFPDLHSELNLSSLELGDSALYFCASSGGGLGGETQYFGPGTRLLVL.

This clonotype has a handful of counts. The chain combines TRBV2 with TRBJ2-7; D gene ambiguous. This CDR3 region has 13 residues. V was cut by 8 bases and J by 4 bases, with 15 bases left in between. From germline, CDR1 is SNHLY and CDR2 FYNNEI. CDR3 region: CASPRRPGYEQYF. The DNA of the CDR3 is TGTGCCAGCCCTCGACGGCCTGGGTACGAGCAGTACTTC. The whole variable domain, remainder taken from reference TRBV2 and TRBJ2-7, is EPEVTQTPSHQVTQMGQEVILRCVPISNHLYFYWYRQILGQKVEFLVSFYNNEISEKSEIFDDQFSVERPDGSNFTLKIRSTKLEDSAMYFCASPRRPGYEQYFGPGTRLTVT.

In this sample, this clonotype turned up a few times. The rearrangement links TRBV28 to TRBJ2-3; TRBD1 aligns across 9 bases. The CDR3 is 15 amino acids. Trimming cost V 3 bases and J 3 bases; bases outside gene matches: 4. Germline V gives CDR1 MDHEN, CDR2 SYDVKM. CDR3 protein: CASSFGGTGTDTQYF. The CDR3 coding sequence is TGTGCCAGCAGTTTTGGGGGGACAGGGACAGATACGCAGTATTTT. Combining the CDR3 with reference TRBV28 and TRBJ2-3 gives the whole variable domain DVKVTQSSRYLVKRTGEKVFLECVQDMDHENMFWYRQDPGLGLRLIYFSYDVKMKEKGDIPEGYSVSREKKERFSLILESASTNQTSMYLCASSFGGTGTDTQYFGPGTRLTVL.

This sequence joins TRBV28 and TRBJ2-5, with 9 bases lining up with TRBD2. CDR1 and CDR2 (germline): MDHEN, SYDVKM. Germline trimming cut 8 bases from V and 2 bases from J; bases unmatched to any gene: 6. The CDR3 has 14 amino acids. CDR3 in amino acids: CASGAGGIQETQYF. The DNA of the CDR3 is TGTGCCAGCGGAGCGGGAGGCATACAAGAGACCCAGTACTTC. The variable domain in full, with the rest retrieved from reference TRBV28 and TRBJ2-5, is DVKVTQSSRYLVKRTGEKVFLECVQDMDHENMFWYRQDPGLGLRLIYFSYDVKMKEKGDIPEGYSVSREKKERFSLILESASTNQTSMYLCASGAGGIQETQYFGPGTRLLVL.

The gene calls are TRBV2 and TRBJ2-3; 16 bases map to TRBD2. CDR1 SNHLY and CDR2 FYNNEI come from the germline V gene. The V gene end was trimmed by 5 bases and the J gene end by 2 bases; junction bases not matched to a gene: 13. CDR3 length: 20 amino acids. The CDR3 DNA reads TGTGCCAGCAGTTTTCAGGGGACTAGCGGGGGGGCACTCTTCACAGATACGCAGTATTTT. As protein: CASSFQGTSGGALFTDTQYF.

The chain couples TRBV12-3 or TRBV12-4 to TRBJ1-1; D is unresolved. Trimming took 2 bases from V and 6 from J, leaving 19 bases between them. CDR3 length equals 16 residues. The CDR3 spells CASSLFLSEGNAEAFF. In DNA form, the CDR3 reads TGTGCCAGCAGTTTATTCCTATCTGAGGGTAACGCTGAAGCTTTCTTT.

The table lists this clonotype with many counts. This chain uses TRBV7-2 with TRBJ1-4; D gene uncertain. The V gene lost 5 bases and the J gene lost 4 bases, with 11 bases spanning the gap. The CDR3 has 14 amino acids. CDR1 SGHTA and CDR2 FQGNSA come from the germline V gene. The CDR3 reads CASSPAGLNEKLFF. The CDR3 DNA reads TGTGCCAGCAGCCCGGCTGGACTTAATGAAAAACTGTTTTTT. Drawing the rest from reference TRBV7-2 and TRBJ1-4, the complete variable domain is GAGVSQSPSNKVTEKGKDVELRCDPISGHTALYWYRQSLGQGLEFLIYFQGNSAPDKSGLPSDRFSAERTGGSVSTLTIQRTQQEDSAVYLCASSPAGLNEKLFFGSGTQLSVL.

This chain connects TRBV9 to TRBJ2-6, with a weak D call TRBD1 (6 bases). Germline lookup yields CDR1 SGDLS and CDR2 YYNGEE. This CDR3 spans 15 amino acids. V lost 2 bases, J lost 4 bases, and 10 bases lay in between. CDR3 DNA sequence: TGTGCCAGCAGCGTGGCAGGGGACGGGGCCAACGTCCTGACTTTC. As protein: CASSVAGDGANVLTF.

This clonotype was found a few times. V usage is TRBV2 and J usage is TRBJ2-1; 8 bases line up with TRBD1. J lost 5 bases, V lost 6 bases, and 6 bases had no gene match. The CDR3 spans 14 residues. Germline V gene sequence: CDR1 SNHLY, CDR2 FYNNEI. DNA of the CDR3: TGTGCCAGCAGCACAGGGGGGTTCGACAATGAGCAGTTCTTC. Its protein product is CASSTGGFDNEQFF.

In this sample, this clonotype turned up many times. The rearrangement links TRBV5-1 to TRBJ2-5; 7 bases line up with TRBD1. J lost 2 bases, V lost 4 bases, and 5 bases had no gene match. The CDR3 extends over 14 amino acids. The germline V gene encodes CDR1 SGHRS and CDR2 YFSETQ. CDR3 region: CASSTRQGQETQYF. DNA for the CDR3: TGCGCCAGCAGCACACGACAGGGACAAGAGACCCAGTACTTC.

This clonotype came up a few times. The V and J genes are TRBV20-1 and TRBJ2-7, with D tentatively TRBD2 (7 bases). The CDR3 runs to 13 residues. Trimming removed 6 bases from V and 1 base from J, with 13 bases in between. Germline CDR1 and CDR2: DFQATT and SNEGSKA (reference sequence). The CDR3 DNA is TGCAGTGCCTGGGAGGGGGGTTCCTACGAGCAGTACTTC. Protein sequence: CSAWEGGSYEQYF.

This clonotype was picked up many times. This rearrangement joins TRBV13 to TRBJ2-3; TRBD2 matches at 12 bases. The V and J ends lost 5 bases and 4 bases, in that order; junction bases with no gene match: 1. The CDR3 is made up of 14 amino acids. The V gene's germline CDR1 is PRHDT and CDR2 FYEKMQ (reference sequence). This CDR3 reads CASSRLAGADTQYF. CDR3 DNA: TGTGCCAGCAGCCGACTAGCGGGAGCAGATACGCAGTATTTT. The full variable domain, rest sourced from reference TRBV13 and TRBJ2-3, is AAGVIQSPRHLIKEKRETATLKCYPIPRHDTVYWYQQGPGQDPQFLISFYEKMQSDKGSIPDRFSAQQFSDYHSELNMSSLELGDSALYFCASSRLAGADTQYFGPGTRLTVL.

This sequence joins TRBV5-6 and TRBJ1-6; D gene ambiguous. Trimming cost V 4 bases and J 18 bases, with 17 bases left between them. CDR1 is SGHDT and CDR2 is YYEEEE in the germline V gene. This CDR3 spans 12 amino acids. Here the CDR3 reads CASSLGPTEAHF. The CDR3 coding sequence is TGTGCCAGCAGCCTCGGTCCGACTGAGGCCCACTTT.

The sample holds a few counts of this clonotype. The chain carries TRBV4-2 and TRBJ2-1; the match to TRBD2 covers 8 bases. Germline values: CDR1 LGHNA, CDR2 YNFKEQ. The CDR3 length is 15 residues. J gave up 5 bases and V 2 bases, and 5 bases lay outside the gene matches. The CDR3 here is CASSQRLAGNNEQFF. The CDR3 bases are TGTGCCAGCAGCCAAAGGCTAGCGGGCAACAATGAGCAGTTCTTC.

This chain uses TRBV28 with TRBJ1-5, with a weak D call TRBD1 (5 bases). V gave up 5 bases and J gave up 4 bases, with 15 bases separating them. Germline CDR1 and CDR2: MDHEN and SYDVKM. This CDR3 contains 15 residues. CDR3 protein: CASSPPGRSNQPQHF. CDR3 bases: TGTGCCAGCAGTCCTCCGGGACGGTCAAATCAGCCCCAGCATTTT.

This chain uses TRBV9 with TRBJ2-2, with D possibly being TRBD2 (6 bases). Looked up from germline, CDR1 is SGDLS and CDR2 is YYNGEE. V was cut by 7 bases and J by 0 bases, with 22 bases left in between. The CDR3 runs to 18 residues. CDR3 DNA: TGTGCCAGCGGTCCCTACGGGAGCGGTAGGTCGAACACCGGGGAGCTGTTTTTT. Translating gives CASGPYGSGRSNTGELFF.

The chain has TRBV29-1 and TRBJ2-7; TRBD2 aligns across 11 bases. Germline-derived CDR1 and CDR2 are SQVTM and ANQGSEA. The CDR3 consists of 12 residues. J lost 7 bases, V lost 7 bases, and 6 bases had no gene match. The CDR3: CSGLAGSEEQYF. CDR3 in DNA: TGCAGCGGACTAGCGGGGTCGGAGGAGCAGTACTTC.

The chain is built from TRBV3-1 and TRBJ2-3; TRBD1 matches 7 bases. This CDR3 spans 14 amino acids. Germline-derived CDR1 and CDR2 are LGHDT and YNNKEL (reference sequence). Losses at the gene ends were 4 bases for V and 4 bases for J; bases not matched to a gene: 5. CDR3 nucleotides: TGTGCCAGCAGCCTACTGACAGGGCCAGATACGCAGTATTTT. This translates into CASSLLTGPDTQYF.

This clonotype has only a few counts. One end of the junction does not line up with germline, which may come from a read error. The CDR3 sequence is CACSLAPPGTGFSSYEQYF. DNA for the CDR3: TGTGCCTGCAGTTTAGCTCCCCCCGGGACAGGGTTTAGCTCCTACGAGCAGTACTTC. The chain is built from TRBV2 and TRBJ2-7, with 9 bases lining up with TRBD1. The CDR3 is 19 amino acids. Germline values: CDR1 SNHLY, CDR2 FYNNEI.

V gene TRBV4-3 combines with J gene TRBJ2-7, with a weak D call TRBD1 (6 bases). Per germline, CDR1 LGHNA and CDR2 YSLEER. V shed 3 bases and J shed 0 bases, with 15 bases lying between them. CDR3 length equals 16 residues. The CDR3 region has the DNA TGCGCCAGCAGCCAGAACCCGCAGGGGATCTCCTACGAGCAGTACTTC. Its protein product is CASSQNPQGISYEQYF.